Listed below are T cell receptor beta chains from one sample, sequenced in a study of CD8 T cells in ankylosing spondylitis. TCRdb analysed the 5' RACE reads with MiXCR anew, one entry per CDR3 protein. The table has more than 650,000 distinct CDR3 sequences, about 12% seen once. The material sequenced was blood, either unsorted or a sorted T cell fraction (not recorded which). Every receptor here comes from a male donor with ankylosing spondylitis. Both conserved end residues are part of each CDR3. D genes are given only for firm matches. Clone size is not always given. Where it is, it says once, few, many or a class for expanded clones.

v_gene: TRBV5-1
j_gene: TRBJ2-5
abundance: .
d_gene: .
CDR3nt: TGCGCCAGCAGCTTGGACAGGGCTGTGACCCAGTACTTC
CDR3aa: CASSLDRAVTQYF

v_gene: TRBV5-6
j_gene: TRBJ2-2
abundance: .
d_gene: .
CDR3nt: TGTGCCAGCAGCTTGGGCGAAGGGGCTTACACCGGGGAGCTGTTTTTT
CDR3aa: CASSLGEGAYTGELFF

v_gene: TRBV7-2
j_gene: TRBJ1-1
abundance: many
d_gene: .
CDR3nt: TGTGCCAGCAGCTTTCTCCTCATGAACACTGAAGCTTTCTTT
CDR3aa: CASSFLLMNTEAFF

v_gene: TRBV7-2
j_gene: TRBJ1-5
abundance: once
d_gene: .
CDR3nt: TGTGCCAGCAGCTTTGGGCTAGGGAGCAATCAGCCCCAGCATTTT
CDR3aa: CASSFGLGSNQPQHF

v_gene: TRBV7-2
j_gene: TRBJ1-2
abundance: .
d_gene: TRBD1
CDR3nt: TGTGCCAGCAGCCTCACGGGACAGGGGTATGGCTACACCTTC
CDR3aa: CASSLTGQGYGYTF

v_gene: TRBV11-2
j_gene: TRBJ2-2
abundance: .
d_gene: TRBD2
CDR3nt: TGTGCCAGCAGCGAAAAATGGGGACTAGCAACCGGGGAGCTGTTTTTT
CDR3aa: CASSEKWGLATGELFF

v_gene: TRBV5-6
j_gene: TRBJ2-1
abundance: .
d_gene: .
CDR3nt: TGTGCCAGCAGCCCTTATAGGAATGAGCAGTTCTTC
CDR3aa: CASSPYRNEQFF

v_gene: TRBV20-1
j_gene: TRBJ1-5
abundance: .
d_gene: .
CDR3nt: TGCAGTGCCCCGACGGCATGGGGAAGCAATCAGCCCCAGCATTTT
CDR3aa: CSAPTAWGSNQPQHF

v_gene: TRBV6-5
j_gene: TRBJ1-2
abundance: few
d_gene: .
CDR3nt: TGTGCCAGCAGTTCCTGGGACCGCGCCTATGGCTACACCTTC
CDR3aa: CASSSWDRAYGYTF

v_gene: TRBV20-1
j_gene: TRBJ1-2
abundance: few
d_gene: .
CDR3nt: TGCAGTGCTGAAAACAGGAACTATGGCTACACCTTC
CDR3aa: CSAENRNYGYTF

v_gene: TRBV7-2
j_gene: TRBJ2-4
abundance: .
d_gene: .
CDR3nt: TGTGCCAGCAGCTTAGCGTCCATTTGGGACATTCAGTACTTC
CDR3aa: CASSLASIWDIQYF

v_gene: TRBV20-1
j_gene: TRBJ2-4
abundance: many
d_gene: TRBD2
CDR3nt: TGCAGTGCTTCGAGCGGGGGGGCCAACATTCAGTACTTC
CDR3aa: CSASSGGANIQYF

v_gene: TRBV5-1
j_gene: TRBJ1-2
abundance: .
d_gene: .
CDR3nt: TGCGCCAGCAGCCCGACAGGTTTTACTGGCTACACCTTC
CDR3aa: CASSPTGFTGYTF

v_gene: TRBV20-1
j_gene: TRBJ2-7
abundance: .
d_gene: .
CDR3nt: TGCAGTGCTAGAATGGTAGGTTCTCCCTACGAGCAGTACTTC
CDR3aa: CSARMVGSPYEQYF

v_gene: TRBV10-2
j_gene: TRBJ1-2
abundance: many
d_gene: TRBD1
CDR3nt: TGCGCCAGCAGTTTACAGGGGGCGCGGAGCTATGGCTACACCTTC
CDR3aa: CASSLQGARSYGYTF

v_gene: TRBV4-3
j_gene: TRBJ2-7
abundance: few
d_gene: TRBD1
CDR3nt: TGCGCCAGCAGCCACAGACAGGGCGGCTACGAGCAGTACTTC
CDR3aa: CASSHRQGGYEQYF

v_gene: TRBV6-1
j_gene: TRBJ2-3
abundance: few
d_gene: TRBD2
CDR3nt: TGTGCCAGCCCCACAACACGCGAGGGGGTCGGCGGGAGGCCAGATACGCAGTATTTT
CDR3aa: CASPTTREGVGGRPDTQYF

v_gene: TRBV13
j_gene: TRBJ2-7
abundance: .
d_gene: .
CDR3nt: TGTGCCAGCAGCTTAGGCAGTGAGTACGAGCAGTACTTC
CDR3aa: CASSLGSEYEQYF

v_gene: TRBV7-6
j_gene: TRBJ2-3
abundance: few
d_gene: .
CDR3nt: TGTGCCAGCAGCTTAAGGGACTCAGCCACAGATACGCAGTATTTT
CDR3aa: CASSLRDSATDTQYF

v_gene: TRBV6-4
j_gene: TRBJ1-2
abundance: few
d_gene: .
CDR3nt: TGTGCCAGCAGTGACAAGGGGGAACCTAACTATGGCTACACCTTC
CDR3aa: CASSDKGEPNYGYTF

v_gene: TRBV20-1
j_gene: TRBJ2-1
abundance: once
d_gene: .
CDR3nt: TGCAGTGCGCCAAGACTAGTGGGGGGTGATGAGCAGTTCTTC
CDR3aa: CSAPRLVGGDEQFF

v_gene: TRBV7-9
j_gene: TRBJ1-2
abundance: .
d_gene: .
CDR3nt: TGTGCCAGCAGCTTCGATTGGGACCTTCTTGGCTATGGCTACACCTTC
CDR3aa: CASSFDWDLLGYGYTF

v_gene: TRBV6-1
j_gene: TRBJ2-2
abundance: few
d_gene: .
CDR3nt: TGTGCCAGCACGATTGACAGGATTACCGGGGAGCTGTTTTTT
CDR3aa: CASTIDRITGELFF

v_gene: TRBV12-3/TRBV12-4
j_gene: TRBJ2-3
abundance: few
d_gene: TRBD1
CDR3nt: TGTGCCAGCAGGAAACGGGACAGTCGAACAGATACGCAGTATTTT
CDR3aa: CASRKRDSRTDTQYF

v_gene: TRBV7-7
j_gene: TRBJ1-2
abundance: .
d_gene: .
CDR3nt: TGTGCTAGCAGCCCCCTATTGGGGGACTATGGCTACACCTTC
CDR3aa: CASSPLLGDYGYTF

v_gene: TRBV20-1
j_gene: TRBJ2-5
abundance: .
d_gene: TRBD2
CDR3nt: TGCAGTGCCCCACTAGCGGGAGTGGGGACCCAGTACTTC
CDR3aa: CSAPLAGVGTQYF

v_gene: TRBV5-4
j_gene: TRBJ1-5
abundance: .
d_gene: TRBD1
CDR3nt: TGTGCCAGCAGCCATGACAGGGCTAATCAGCCCCAGCATTTT
CDR3aa: CASSHDRANQPQHF

v_gene: TRBV20-1
j_gene: TRBJ2-2
abundance: few
d_gene: TRBD2
CDR3nt: TGCAGTGCTAGTGTTGCGGGAGGAGTTACCGGGGAGCTGTTTTTT
CDR3aa: CSASVAGGVTGELFF

v_gene: TRBV5-6
j_gene: TRBJ1-2
abundance: .
d_gene: .
CDR3nt: TGTGCCAGCAGCCGGGACCACGGCAGGGATGGCTACACCTTC
CDR3aa: CASSRDHGRDGYTF

v_gene: TRBV6-2/TRBV6-3
j_gene: TRBJ2-7
abundance: few
d_gene: TRBD2
CDR3nt: TGTGCCAGCAGTTACCCAACGACGGGACTAGCTATGTACGAGCAGTACTTC
CDR3aa: CASSYPTTGLAMYEQYF

v_gene: TRBV20-1
j_gene: TRBJ2-7
abundance: .
d_gene: .
CDR3nt: TGCAGTGCTAGTGTGGGGGAGGTCGGCTCCTACGAGCAGTACTTC
CDR3aa: CSASVGEVGSYEQYF

v_gene: TRBV28
j_gene: TRBJ2-6
abundance: .
d_gene: .
CDR3nt: TGTGCCAGCACATCTGGGACCTCTGGGGCCAACGTCCTGACTTTC
CDR3aa: CASTSGTSGANVLTF

v_gene: TRBV20-1
j_gene: TRBJ2-3
abundance: .
d_gene: .
CDR3nt: TGCAATCTGCAGGAACCAAGCACAGATACGCAGTATTTT
CDR3aa: CNLQEPSTDTQYF

v_gene: TRBV15
j_gene: TRBJ2-1
abundance: many
d_gene: TRBD1
CDR3nt: TGTGCCACCAGCAGAGATGGGGACAGGGACAATGAGCAGTTCTTC
CDR3aa: CATSRDGDRDNEQFF

v_gene: TRBV10-3
j_gene: TRBJ1-5
abundance: .
d_gene: .
CDR3nt: TGTGCCAGCAGACCGATCGGGAATCAGCCCCAGCATTTT
CDR3aa: CASRPIGNQPQHF

v_gene: TRBV5-4
j_gene: TRBJ2-7
abundance: few
d_gene: TRBD2
CDR3nt: TGTGCCAGCAGCTTCCCGGGGAGGGGCCACGAGCAGTACTTC
CDR3aa: CASSFPGRGHEQYF

v_gene: TRBV5-6
j_gene: TRBJ1-2
abundance: few
d_gene: .
CDR3nt: TGTGCCAGCAGCTTGGCAGGCGGGGCATACCGTAATGGCTACACCTTC
CDR3aa: CASSLAGGAYRNGYTF

v_gene: TRBV5-1
j_gene: TRBJ2-5
abundance: few
d_gene: .
CDR3nt: TGCGCCAGCAGCTCGATGACCGGGTACCAAGAGACCCAGTACTTC
CDR3aa: CASSSMTGYQETQYF

v_gene: TRBV20-1
j_gene: TRBJ2-7
abundance: few
d_gene: .
CDR3nt: TGCAGTGCTAGCGAGCGGGCTTACTCCTACGAGCAGTACTTC
CDR3aa: CSASERAYSYEQYF

v_gene: TRBV29-1
j_gene: TRBJ1-1
abundance: few
d_gene: .
CDR3nt: TGCAGCGCCGAACAGGGTGGGAGGACTGAAGCTTTCTTT
CDR3aa: CSAEQGGRTEAFF

v_gene: TRBV4-3
j_gene: TRBJ2-3
abundance: .
d_gene: .
CDR3nt: TGCGCCAGCAGCCAACTCTCCGGGGAGGTCTCGGGCACAGATACGCAGTATTTT
CDR3aa: CASSQLSGEVSGTDTQYF

v_gene: TRBV29-1
j_gene: TRBJ2-1
abundance: many
d_gene: .
CDR3nt: TGCAGCGTTGAGGAAGGAGCGGGCAGCTACAATGAGCAGTTCTTC
CDR3aa: CSVEEGAGSYNEQFF

v_gene: TRBV6-2/TRBV6-3
j_gene: TRBJ1-2
abundance: few
d_gene: TRBD1
CDR3nt: TGTGCCAGCAGTTCCCGGACAGGGAAGATCAACTATGGCTACACCTTC
CDR3aa: CASSSRTGKINYGYTF

v_gene: TRBV4-3
j_gene: TRBJ2-3
abundance: .
d_gene: TRBD2
CDR3nt: TGCGCCAGCAGCCGACTAGCGGGGGGGAGCACAGATACGCAGTATTTT
CDR3aa: CASSRLAGGSTDTQYF

v_gene: TRBV5-1
j_gene: TRBJ2-1
abundance: few
d_gene: TRBD1
CDR3nt: TGCGCCAGCAGCTTGCCAGGGGGTAAGCAGTTCTTC
CDR3aa: CASSLPGGKQFF

v_gene: TRBV4-3
j_gene: TRBJ2-3
abundance: .
d_gene: .
CDR3nt: TGCGCCAGCAGCCAAGATATTCGGGGAAACACAGATACGCAGTATTTT
CDR3aa: CASSQDIRGNTDTQYF

v_gene: TRBV7-2
j_gene: TRBJ2-1
abundance: .
d_gene: .
CDR3nt: TGTGCCAGCAGCTTAGATTTCGACAACCCCCTCGAGTTCTTC
CDR3aa: CASSLDFDNPLEFF

v_gene: TRBV6-2/TRBV6-3
j_gene: TRBJ2-1
abundance: .
d_gene: TRBD2
CDR3nt: TGTGCCAGCAGTTACTCGATACGTGGGACTAGCGGGAGGGCCCTCTACAATGAGCAGTTCTTC
CDR3aa: CASSYSIRGTSGRALYNEQFF

v_gene: TRBV27
j_gene: TRBJ1-4
abundance: many
d_gene: TRBD1
CDR3nt: TGTGCCAGCAGTTTAGGGACAGCAACTAATGAAAAACTGTTTTTT
CDR3aa: CASSLGTATNEKLFF

v_gene: TRBV7-2
j_gene: TRBJ1-1
abundance: many
d_gene: TRBD1
CDR3nt: TGTGCCAGCAGCGCAATACCGGGACAGGGGGCGAACGCTTTCTTT
CDR3aa: CASSAIPGQGANAFF

v_gene: TRBV7-2
j_gene: TRBJ2-5
abundance: .
d_gene: TRBD2
CDR3nt: TGTGCCAGCAGCCACATACGGGAGGGCCTCCAAGAGACCCAGTACTTC
CDR3aa: CASSHIREGLQETQYF

v_gene: TRBV5-1
j_gene: TRBJ2-3
abundance: few
d_gene: .
CDR3nt: TGCGCCAGCAGCTTGACGTTCTGGGGCGGAAATACGCAGTATTTT
CDR3aa: CASSLTFWGGNTQYF

v_gene: TRBV5-5
j_gene: TRBJ2-3
abundance: .
d_gene: TRBD1
CDR3nt: TGTGCCAGCAGCCCTAGGGACAGTTCTACGCAGTATTTT
CDR3aa: CASSPRDSSTQYF

v_gene: TRBV3-1
j_gene: TRBJ2-3
abundance: few
d_gene: .
CDR3nt: TGTGCCAGCAGCCAATCCGCTAGCTACGCGCAGTATTTT
CDR3aa: CASSQSASYAQYF

v_gene: TRBV27
j_gene: TRBJ1-1
abundance: .
d_gene: .
CDR3nt: TGTGCCAGCAGTTTATGGGGAGGGGATGAAGCTTTCTTT
CDR3aa: CASSLWGGDEAFF

v_gene: TRBV6-1
j_gene: TRBJ1-1
abundance: few
d_gene: .
CDR3nt: TGTGCCAGCAGCGCCAGGCCTCCGAACACTGAAGCTTTCTTT
CDR3aa: CASSARPPNTEAFF

v_gene: TRBV29-1
j_gene: TRBJ1-2
abundance: many
d_gene: TRBD1
CDR3nt: TGCAGCGTTGAGGGACAGGGGCCCTATGGCTACACCTTC
CDR3aa: CSVEGQGPYGYTF